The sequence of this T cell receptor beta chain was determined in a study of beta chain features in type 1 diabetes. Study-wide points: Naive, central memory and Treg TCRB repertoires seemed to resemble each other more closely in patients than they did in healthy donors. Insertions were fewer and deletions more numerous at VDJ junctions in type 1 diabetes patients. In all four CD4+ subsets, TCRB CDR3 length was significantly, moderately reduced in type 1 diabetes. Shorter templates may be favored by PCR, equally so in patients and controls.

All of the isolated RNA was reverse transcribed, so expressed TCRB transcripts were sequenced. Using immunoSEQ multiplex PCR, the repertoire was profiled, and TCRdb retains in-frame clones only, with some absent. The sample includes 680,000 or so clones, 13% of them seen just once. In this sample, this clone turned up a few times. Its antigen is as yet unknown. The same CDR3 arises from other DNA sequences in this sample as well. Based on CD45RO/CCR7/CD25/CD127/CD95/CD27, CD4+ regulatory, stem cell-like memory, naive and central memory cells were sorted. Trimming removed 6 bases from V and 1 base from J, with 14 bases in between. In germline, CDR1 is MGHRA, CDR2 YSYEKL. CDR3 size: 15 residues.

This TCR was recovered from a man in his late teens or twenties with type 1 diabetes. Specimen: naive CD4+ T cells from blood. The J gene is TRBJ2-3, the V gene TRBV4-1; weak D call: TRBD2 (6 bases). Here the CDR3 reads CASSLPGLGTDTQYF. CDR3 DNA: TGCGCCAGCAGTCTACCGGGACTTGGCACAGATACGCAGTATTTT.